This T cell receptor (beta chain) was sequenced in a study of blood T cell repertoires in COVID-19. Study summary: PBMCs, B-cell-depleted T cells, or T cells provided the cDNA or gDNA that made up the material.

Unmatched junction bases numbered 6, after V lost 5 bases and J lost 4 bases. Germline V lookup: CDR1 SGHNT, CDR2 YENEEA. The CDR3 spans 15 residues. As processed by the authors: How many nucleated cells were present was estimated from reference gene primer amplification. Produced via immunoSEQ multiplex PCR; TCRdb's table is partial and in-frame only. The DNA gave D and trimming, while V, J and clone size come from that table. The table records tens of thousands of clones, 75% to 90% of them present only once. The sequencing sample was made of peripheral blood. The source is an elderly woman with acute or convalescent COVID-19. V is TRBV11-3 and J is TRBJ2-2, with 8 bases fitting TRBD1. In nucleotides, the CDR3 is TGTGCCAGCAGCCCGCCCAGGGGGCCCACCGGGGAGCTGTTTTTT. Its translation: CASSPPRGPTGELFF. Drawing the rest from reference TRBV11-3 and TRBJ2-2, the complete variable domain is EAGVVQSPRYKIIEKKQPVAFWCNPISGHNTLYWYLQNLGQGPELLIRYENEEAVDDSQLPKDRFSAERLKGVDSTLKIQPAELGDSAVYLCASSPPRGPTGELFFGEGSRLTVL.